These 14 T cell receptor beta chains were all obtained from the same sample, sequenced in a study of blood T cell repertoires in COVID-19. Clones were read by immunoSEQ multiplex PCR, and TCRdb kept only the in-frame ones, dropping some. Here the sample spans hundreds of thousands of clones, more than 60% being singletons. Sequencing was done on a sample of peripheral blood. The receptor set was obtained from a woman in her thirties or forties with active or convalescent COVID-19.

This chain uses TRBV6-6 with TRBJ2-3, with TRBD2 identical over 8 bases. The CDR3 spans 16 residues. Losses at the gene ends were 5 bases for V and 0 bases for J; bases not matched to a gene: 7. Germline-derived CDR1 and CDR2 are MNHNY and SVGAGI (reference sequence). The CDR3 loop reads CASSLSGGSSTDTQYF. CDR3 bases: TGTGCCAGCAGTCTCTCGGGAGGGTCTAGCACAGATACGCAGTATTTT.

The chain couples TRBV6-6 to TRBJ1-4; maybe TRBD1 (5 bases). The CDR3 contains 15 residues. Germline CDR1 MNHNY, CDR2 SVGAGI (reference sequence). Trimming pared 6 bases from V and 7 bases from J, leaving 18 bases between. The CDR3 loop is CASRNPGREGEKLFF. CDR3 DNA sequence: TGTGCCAGCAGAAACCCGGGACGGGAGGGTGAAAAACTGTTTTTT.

The gene calls are TRBV5-1 and TRBJ2-7; D ambiguous. This CDR3 is built from 16 residues. V gave up 0 bases and J gave up 3 bases, with 16 bases separating them. Germline-derived CDR1 and CDR2 are SGHRS and YFSETQ. The CDR3 reads CASSLGVTVSFYEQYF. In nucleotides, the CDR3 is TGCGCCAGCAGCTTGGGAGTCACGGTTAGCTTCTACGAGCAGTACTTC.

The chain links TRBV30 to TRBJ1-6; TRBD1 matches at 9 bases. The CDR3 consists of 15 residues. The V gene end was trimmed by 4 bases and the J gene end by 6 bases; junction bases not matched to a gene: 7. CDR1 is GTSNPN, CDR2 SVGIG, per germline (reference sequence). The CDR3 loop is CAWKRRDRVNSPLHF. As DNA, the CDR3 is TGTGCCTGGAAGAGGAGGGACAGGGTTAATTCACCCCTCCACTTT.

This clone was recorded once. This sequence joins TRBV18 and TRBJ2-2; TRBD2 might be the D (6 bases). Trimming stripped 3 bases from V and 3 bases from J, with 14 bases between. CDR1 and CDR2 (germline): KGHSH, LQKENI. The CDR3 sequence is 16 residues long. The CDR3 coding sequence is TGTGCCAGCTCACCCTATGGCGGGGACTACACCGGGGAGCTGTTTTTT. This gives the protein CASSPYGGDYTGELFF.

The V gene is TRBV19, the J gene TRBJ2-6, with D possibly TRBD2 on 5 matching bases. Germline-derived CDR1 and CDR2 are LNHDA and SQIVND (reference sequence). The V and J ends lost 4 bases and 0 bases respectively, with 16 bases between them. The CDR3 covers 18 residues. The CDR3 spells CASSNSELALSGANVLTF. In DNA form, the CDR3 reads TGTGCCAGTAGTAACTCAGAGCTAGCCCTCTCTGGGGCCAACGTCCTGACTTTC.

This clone was recorded only once. Other DNA sequences in this specimen translate into the identical CDR3. The chain recombines TRBV19 with TRBJ1-2; D call uncertain. Germline CDR1 LNHDA, CDR2 SQIVND (reference sequence). V lost 0 bases and J lost 5, with 7 bases in between. This CDR3 comprises 13 residues. CDR3 bases: TGTGCCAGTAGTATAGAGTCAAATTATGGCTACACCTTC. This gives the protein CASSIESNYGYTF. The whole variable domain, remainder taken from reference TRBV19 and TRBJ1-2, is DGGITQSPKYLFRKEGQNVTLSCEQNLNHDAMYWYRQDPGQGLRLIYYSQIVNDFQKGDIAEGYSVSREKKESFPLTVTSAQKNPTAFYLCASSIESNYGYTFGSGTRLTVV.

The chain joins TRBV4-1 to TRBJ2-3, with D possibly TRBD2 on 7 matching bases. The CDR3 contains 17 residues. Germline CDR1 MGHRA, CDR2 YSYEKL. V shed 0 bases and J shed 2 bases, with 15 bases lying between them. CDR3 sequence: CASSQEGGGPSTDTQYF. CDR3 DNA sequence: TGCGCCAGCAGCCAAGAGGGCGGGGGCCCTTCCACAGATACGCAGTATTTT.

The rearrangement uses TRBV5-6 and TRBJ2-7; TRBD1 matches at 7 bases. Germline loops: CDR1 SGHDT, CDR2 YYEEEE. The CDR3 extends over 16 amino acids. The junction had 12 bases not matched to a gene; V was cut back by 3 bases and J by 3 bases. The CDR3 bases are TGTGCCAGCAGCTCCCTCGTGACAGGGAGAAACTACGAGCAGTACTTC. It is translated as CASSSLVTGRNYEQYF.

This clone has just a few counts. The chain joins TRBV7-6 to TRBJ1-1; weak D call: TRBD1 (5 bases). Germline CDR1 reads SGHVS; CDR2 reads FNYEAQ. The V and J ends lost 1 base and 5 bases respectively, with 11 bases between them. There are 14 residues in the CDR3. CDR3: CASSLEGLGTEAFF. CDR3 nucleotides: TGTGCCAGCAGCTTAGAGGGGCTAGGGACTGAAGCTTTCTTT.

This chain connects TRBV2 to TRBJ2-1, with 9 bases fitting TRBD1. The CDR3 runs to 12 residues. CDR1 is SNHLY, CDR2 FYNNEI, per germline. V gave up 6 bases and J gave up 9 bases; unmatched junction bases: 3. The CDR3 region is CASRQGAAEQFF. The DNA for the CDR3 is TGTGCCAGCAGACAGGGGGCGGCTGAGCAGTTCTTC.

J is TRBJ1-2 and V is TRBV14; possibly TRBD1 for D (5 bases). Per germline, CDR1 SGHDN and CDR2 FVKESK. Deletions cut 6 bases from V and 3 bases from J, with 14 bases between. This CDR3 has 14 residues. The CDR3 DNA reads as TGTGCCAGCAGAGGTAGCGGGGGATACTATGGCTACACCTTC. Residues: CASRGSGGYYGYTF.

The V gene is TRBV10-3, the J gene TRBJ1-6; 8 bases are a match to TRBD1. Germline lookup yields CDR1 ENHRY and CDR2 SYGVKD. The CDR3 totals 15 residues. V trimming: 4 bases; J trimming: 1 base; junction bases outside the gene matches: 0. CDR3 sequence (DNA): TGTGCCATCAGTGGGACAGGGTCCTATAATTCACCCCTCCACTTT. Translating it yields CAISGTGSYNSPLHF.

This clone was seen only once. The chain combines TRBV5-1 with TRBJ1-6, with 9 positions matching TRBD1. The V segment lost 0 bases and the J segment 9 bases; nucleotides outside the gene matches: 4. This CDR3 is 15 amino acids long. Germline lookup yields CDR1 SGHRS and CDR2 YFSETQ. The chain's CDR3 is CASSLVGQGISPLHF. The CDR3, as DNA: TGCGCCAGCAGCTTGGTGGGACAGGGTATTTCACCCCTCCACTTT.